This T cell receptor (beta chain) is drawn from a study of identical twins. Details on this clonotype: Its antigen is undetermined.

Unique molecular identifiers were present on cDNA, and template switching added a universal primer site. TCRdb used MiXCR to reprocess the 5' RACE reads, holding one entry per CDR3 protein. The sample carries hundreds of thousands of distinct CDR3 sequences, around 8.3% recorded once. General study points: Insertion counts were lower in abundant cord blood beta clonotypes, a trend that memory repertoires did not show. The presence of invariant MAIT and iNKT cells could partly confound analyses of zero-insertion sequences.

The CDR3 is 17 amino acids. The J segment lost 5 bases and the V segment lost 3 bases, leaving 14 bases of the junction unmatched. Germline V gives CDR1 SGHAT, CDR2 FQDESV (reference sequence). These data also featured in a second study, about yellow fever vaccine responses in identical twins.

V usage is TRBV11-1 and J usage is TRBJ1-1; 8 bases align to TRBD1. This clonotype was obtained from a woman aged 18-29 years in good health. Material: PBMCs. In DNA, the CDR3 is TGTGCCAGCAGCTTTTGGGACAACGGCAGGGGGCTTACTGAAGCTTTCTTT. Its translation: CASSFWDNGRGLTEAFF.